One sample yielded the 13 T cell receptor beta chains listed below, sequenced in a study of T cell responses to AZD1222 COVID-19 vaccine. Sequenced by immunoSEQ multiplex PCR; TCRdb stores in-frame clones only, minus some. The table includes about 160,000 clones, 80% to 90% detected once. Sequencing was performed on peripheral blood, taken on day 0 of AZD1222 vaccination. These receptor sequences come from an adult in good health.

The chain couples TRBV4-1 to TRBJ1-5; D gene unclear. CDR1 is MGHRA, CDR2 YSYEKL, per germline. V was trimmed by 0 bases and J by 2 bases, leaving 5 bases between them. The CDR3 totals 14 residues. CDR3 sequence: CASSQDRGNQPQHF. The CDR3 DNA follows: TGCGCCAGCAGCCAAGATCGGGGCAATCAGCCCCAGCATTTT.

The V gene is TRBV27, the J gene TRBJ2-7; 11 bases match TRBD2. The V segment lost 6 bases and the J segment 1 base; nucleotides outside the gene matches: 17. Germline V CDR1 and CDR2: MNHEY, SMNVEV (reference sequence). CDR3 size: 19 residues. This chain's CDR3 is CASSVGFETSGASSYEQYF. CDR3 sequence (DNA): TGTGCCAGCAGCGTTGGCTTTGAGACTAGCGGGGCTTCGTCCTACGAGCAGTACTTC.

This rearrangement joins TRBV7-9 to TRBJ1-1; D remains unclear. The germline CDR1 and CDR2 sequences are SEHNR and FQNEAQ (reference sequence). This CDR3 is built from 13 residues. The V gene lost 4 bases and the J gene lost 1 base, with 7 bases spanning the gap. The DNA of the CDR3 is TGTGCCAGCAGCTCTCAGGAGAACACTGAAGCTTTCTTT. Protein product: CASSSQENTEAFF.

The CDR3 DNA is TGTGCCAGCAGTTCCCCGGCAGGGGGAAACACCATATATTTT. Amino acid sequence: CASSSPAGGNTIYF. The V gene is TRBV28, the J gene TRBJ1-3, with D possibly being TRBD1 (5 bases). This CDR3 contains 14 residues. The germline gives CDR1 MDHEN, CDR2 SYDVKM. Deletions cut 4 bases from V and 4 bases from J, with 11 bases between.

The rearrangement links TRBV4-2 to TRBJ1-5; D ambiguous. With 1 base removed from V and 4 bases from J, the gap between germline ends came to 8 bases. Germline loops: CDR1 LGHNA, CDR2 YNFKEQ. This CDR3 spans 14 amino acids. CDR3 DNA sequence: TGTGCCAGCAGCCAAGTGGAAAGAAATCAGCCCCAGCATTTT. This sequence encodes CASSQVERNQPQHF.

The chain links TRBV9 to TRBJ1-4; possibly TRBD1 for D (6 bases). Trimming took 0 bases from V and 4 from J, leaving 13 bases between them. The CDR3 is 16 amino acids. In germline, CDR1 is SGDLS, CDR2 YYNGEE. This chain's CDR3 is CASSVGTTGLNEKLFF. In DNA form, the CDR3 reads TGTGCCAGCAGCGTAGGTACCACAGGGCTTAATGAAAAACTGTTTTTT.

The rearrangement links TRBV7-9 to TRBJ1-4, with 9 bases aligning to TRBD1. CDR3 length equals 14 residues. Germline V gives CDR1 SEHNR, CDR2 FQNEAQ (reference sequence). The V and J ends lost 6 bases and 5 bases, in that order; junction bases with no gene match: 4. CDR3 loop: CASSPGTGNEKLFF. Here the CDR3 DNA reads TGTGCCAGCAGTCCGGGGACAGGGAATGAAAAACTGTTTTTT.

The chain uses TRBV14 and TRBJ2-5, with D unresolved. V lost 1 base and J lost 5, with 2 bases in between. The length of the CDR3 is 11 residues. CDR1 is SGHDN, CDR2 FVKESK, per germline. The chain's CDR3 is CASSQVETQYF. As DNA, the CDR3 is TGTGCCAGCAGCCAAGTCGAGACCCAGTACTTC.

This chain uses TRBV7-2 with TRBJ2-5; no reliable D call. Trimming took 2 bases from V and 4 from J, leaving 5 bases between them. From germline, CDR1 is SGHTA and CDR2 FQGNSA. The CDR3 spans 12 residues. This CDR3 reads CASSLYGETQYF. CDR3 bases: TGTGCCAGCAGCTTATACGGAGAGACCCAGTACTTC.

Only one count was recorded for this clone. The CDR3: CASSRLQGADQPQHF. In nucleotides, the CDR3 is TGCGCCAGCAGCCGCCTACAGGGGGCGGATCAGCCCCAGCATTTT. The V call is TRBV4-1, the J call TRBJ1-5, with 9 nucleotides matching TRBD1. The V and J ends lost 4 bases and 5 bases, in that order; junction bases with no gene match: 6. Germline V gene data show CDR1 as MGHRA and CDR2 as YSYEKL. The CDR3 is 15 amino acids.

In its sample, this clone was seen once. The CDR3 here is CASNPGAGANYGYTF. The CDR3, as DNA: TGTGCCAGCAATCCCGGGGCAGGGGCTAACTATGGCTACACCTTC. This chain connects TRBV28 to TRBJ1-2; D may be TRBD1 (6 bases). This CDR3 is built from 15 residues. Germline lookup yields CDR1 MDHEN and CDR2 SYDVKM. The V end was cut by 7 bases, the J end by 0 bases, with 15 bases between.

The J gene is TRBJ1-2, the V gene TRBV12-3 or TRBV12-4; unclear D gene. CDR3 length: 13 residues. V lost 5 bases and J lost 2, with 9 bases in between. The CDR3 nucleotides are TGTGCCAGCAGTGACACAAGAAACTATGGCTACACCTTC. It yields the protein CASSDTRNYGYTF.

The chain is built from TRBV19 and TRBJ1-6, with 10 bases that match TRBD1. Germline lookup yields CDR1 LNHDA and CDR2 SQIVND (reference sequence). J lost 9 bases, V lost 3 bases, and 14 bases had no gene match. The CDR3 covers 18 residues. The DNA of the CDR3 is TGTGCCAGTAGTATGGCATCTGTGGGACAGGGGTTCGTTTCACCCCTCCACTTT. Encoded protein: CASSMASVGQGFVSPLHF. Full variable domain (rest looked up from reference TRBV19 and TRBJ1-6): DGGITQSPKYLFRKEGQNVTLSCEQNLNHDAMYWYRQDPGQGLRLIYYSQIVNDFQKGDIAEGYSVSREKKESFPLTVTSAQKNPTAFYLCASSMASVGQGFVSPLHFGNGTRLTVT.